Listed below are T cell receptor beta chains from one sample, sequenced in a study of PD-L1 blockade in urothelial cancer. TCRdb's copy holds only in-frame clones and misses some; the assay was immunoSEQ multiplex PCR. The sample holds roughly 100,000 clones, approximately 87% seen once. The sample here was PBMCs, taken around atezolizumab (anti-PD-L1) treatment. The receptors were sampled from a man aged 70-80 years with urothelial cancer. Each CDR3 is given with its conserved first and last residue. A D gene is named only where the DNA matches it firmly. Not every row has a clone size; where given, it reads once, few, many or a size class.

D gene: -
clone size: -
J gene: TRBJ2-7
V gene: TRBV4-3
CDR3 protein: CASSLWTQSSYEQYF
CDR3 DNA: TGCGCCAGCAGCCTTTGGACACAAAGCTCCTACGAGCAGTACTTC

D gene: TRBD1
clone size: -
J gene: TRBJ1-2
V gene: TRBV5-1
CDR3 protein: CASSSQGAGNYGYTF
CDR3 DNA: TGCGCCAGCAGTTCACAGGGGGCCGGAAACTATGGCTACACCTTC

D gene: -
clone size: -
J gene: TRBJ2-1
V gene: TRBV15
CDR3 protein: CATSRDYRNEQFF
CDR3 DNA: TGTGCCACCAGCAGAGATTACCGGAATGAGCAGTTCTTC

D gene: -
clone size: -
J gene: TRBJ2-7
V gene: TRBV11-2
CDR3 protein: CASSFNSGSSYEQYF
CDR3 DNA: TGTGCCAGCAGCTTTAATTCCGGGAGCTCCTACGAGCAGTACTTC

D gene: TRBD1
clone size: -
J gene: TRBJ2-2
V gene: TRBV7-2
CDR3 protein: CASNAWGRGGTGDTGELFF
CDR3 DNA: TGTGCCAGCAACGCGTGGGGAAGGGGGGGGACAGGGGACACCGGGGAGCTGTTTTTT

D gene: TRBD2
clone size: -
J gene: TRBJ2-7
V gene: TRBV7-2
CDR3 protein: CASSLGSGRAGYEQYF
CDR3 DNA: TGTGCCAGCAGCTTAGGTAGCGGGAGGGCTGGCTACGAGCAGTACTTC

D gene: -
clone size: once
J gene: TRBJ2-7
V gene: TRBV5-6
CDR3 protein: CASSFGHGRGYEQYF
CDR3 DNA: TGTGCCAGCAGCTTCGGACACGGCCGTGGTTACGAGCAGTACTTC

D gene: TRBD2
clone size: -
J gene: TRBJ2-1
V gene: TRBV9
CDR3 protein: CASSASPRGGLGSELTFF
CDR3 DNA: TGTGCCAGCAGCGCCTCCCCAAGGGGGGGACTAGGTTCCGAACTGACGTTCTTC

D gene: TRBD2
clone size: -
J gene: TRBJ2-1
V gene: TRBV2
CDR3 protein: CASRTGTSGGEQFF
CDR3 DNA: TGTGCCAGCAGGACTGGGACTAGCGGGGGGGAGCAGTTCTTC

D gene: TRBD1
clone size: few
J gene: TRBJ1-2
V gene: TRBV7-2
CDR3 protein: CASSQGVNYGYTF
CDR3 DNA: TGTGCCAGCAGCCAGGGGGTGAACTATGGCTACACCTTC

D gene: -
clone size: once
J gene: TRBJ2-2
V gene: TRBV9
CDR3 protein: CASSVADRFPGELFF
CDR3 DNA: TGTGCCAGCAGCGTAGCAGACAGGTTCCCCGGGGAGCTGTTTTTT

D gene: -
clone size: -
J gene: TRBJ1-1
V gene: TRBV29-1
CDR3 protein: CSAPTGRNTEAFF
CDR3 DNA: TGCAGCGCCCCGACAGGAAGGAACACTGAAGCTTTCTTT

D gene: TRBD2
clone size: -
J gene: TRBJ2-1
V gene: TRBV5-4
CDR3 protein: CASSASGDSYNEQFF
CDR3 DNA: TGTGCCAGCAGCGCTAGCGGGGATTCCTACAATGAGCAGTTCTTC

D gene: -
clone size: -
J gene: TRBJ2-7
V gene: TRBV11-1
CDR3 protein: CASSLRVIGGASYEQYF
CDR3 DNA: TGTGCCAGCAGCTTAAGAGTTATCGGCGGGGCCTCCTACGAGCAGTACTTC

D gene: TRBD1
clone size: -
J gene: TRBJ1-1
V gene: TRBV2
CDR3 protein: CASRGDRRNTEAFF
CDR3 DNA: TGTGCCAGCAGGGGGGACAGGCGCAACACTGAAGCTTTCTTT

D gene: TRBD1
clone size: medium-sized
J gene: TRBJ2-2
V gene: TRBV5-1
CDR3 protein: CASSLQGTNTGELFF
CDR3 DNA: TGCGCCAGCAGCTTACAGGGGACGAACACCGGGGAGCTGTTTTTT

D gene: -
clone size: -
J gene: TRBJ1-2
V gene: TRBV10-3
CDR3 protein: CAISESGLYSNYGYTF
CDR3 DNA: TGTGCCATCAGTGAGTCGGGCCTGTACTCTAACTATGGCTACACCTTC

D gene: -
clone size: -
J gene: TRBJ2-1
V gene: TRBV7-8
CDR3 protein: CASSSGRGSQFF
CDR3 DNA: TGTGCCAGCAGCTCCGGCAGGGGTTCGCAGTTCTTC

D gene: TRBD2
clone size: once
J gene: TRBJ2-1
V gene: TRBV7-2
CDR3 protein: CASSSGTSGRGFSYNEQFF
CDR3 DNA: TGTGCCAGCAGCTCCGGGACTAGCGGGAGGGGCTTTTCCTACAATGAGCAGTTCTTC

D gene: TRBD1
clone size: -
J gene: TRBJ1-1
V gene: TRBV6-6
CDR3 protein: CASRWTGAGNTEAFF
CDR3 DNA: TGTGCCAGCAGATGGACAGGGGCAGGGAACACTGAAGCTTTCTTT

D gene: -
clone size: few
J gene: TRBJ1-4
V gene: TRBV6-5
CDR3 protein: CASSYSGREKLFF
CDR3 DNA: TGTGCCAGCAGTTACTCGGGGCGAGAAAAACTGTTTTTT

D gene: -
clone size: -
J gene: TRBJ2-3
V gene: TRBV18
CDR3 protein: CASSGGVVKTDTQYF
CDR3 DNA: TGTGCCAGCTCAGGAGGGGTAGTGAAAACAGATACGCAGTATTTT

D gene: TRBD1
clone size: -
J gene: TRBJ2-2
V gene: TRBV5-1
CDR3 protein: CASREGTGVNTGELFF
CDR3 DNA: TGCGCCAGCAGGGAAGGGACAGGAGTAAACACCGGGGAGCTGTTTTTT

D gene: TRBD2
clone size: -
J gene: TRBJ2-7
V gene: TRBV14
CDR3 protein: CASSQEGLAGPTTKQYF
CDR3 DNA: TGTGCCAGCAGCCAAGAAGGGCTAGCGGGACCCACTACGAAGCAGTACTTC

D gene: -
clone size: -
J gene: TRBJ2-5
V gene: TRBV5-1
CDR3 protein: CASSRGGTPGAETQYF
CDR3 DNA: TGCGCCAGCAGCCGGGGAGGGACACCGGGGGCAGAGACCCAGTACTTC

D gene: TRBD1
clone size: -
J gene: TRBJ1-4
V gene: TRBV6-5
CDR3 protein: CASRTEGGGGEKLFF
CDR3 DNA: TGTGCCAGCAGAACGGAAGGGGGCGGTGGTGAAAAACTGTTTTTT

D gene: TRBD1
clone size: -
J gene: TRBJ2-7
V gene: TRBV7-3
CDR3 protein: CASSLGTEYEQYF
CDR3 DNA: TGTGCCAGCAGCCTCGGGACAGAGTACGAGCAGTACTTC

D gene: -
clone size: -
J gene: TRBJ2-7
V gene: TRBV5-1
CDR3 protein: CASSWGGSPSYEQYF
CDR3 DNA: TGCGCCAGCAGCTGGGGGGGCAGTCCTTCCTACGAGCAGTACTTC

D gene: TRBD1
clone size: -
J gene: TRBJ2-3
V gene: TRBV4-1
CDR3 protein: CASSQDRGRVDTQYF
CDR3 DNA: TGCGCCAGCAGCCAAGACAGGGGGCGAGTAGATACGCAGTATTTT

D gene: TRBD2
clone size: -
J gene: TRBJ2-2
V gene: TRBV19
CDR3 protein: CASSIVLAGGINTGELFF
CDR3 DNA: TGTGCCAGTAGTATAGTACTAGCGGGAGGCATAAACACCGGGGAGCTGTTTTTT

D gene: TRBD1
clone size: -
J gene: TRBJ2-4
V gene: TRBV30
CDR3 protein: CAWSIQGDQYF
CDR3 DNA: TGTGCCTGGAGTATACAGGGGGATCAGTACTTC

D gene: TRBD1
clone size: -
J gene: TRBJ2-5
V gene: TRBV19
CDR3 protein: CASRSLGQGGLYQETQYF
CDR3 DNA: TGTGCCAGTAGGTCCCTTGGACAGGGGGGTCTTTACCAAGAGACCCAGTACTTC

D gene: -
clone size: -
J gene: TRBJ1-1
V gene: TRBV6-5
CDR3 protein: CASSSLSRVPEAFF
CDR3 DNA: TGTGCCAGCAGTTCCTTAAGCAGGGTCCCTGAAGCTTTCTTT

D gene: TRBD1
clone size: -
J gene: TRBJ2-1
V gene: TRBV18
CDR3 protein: CASSPEGQSSYNEQFF
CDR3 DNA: TGTGCCAGCTCACCAGAGGGACAGAGCTCCTACAATGAGCAGTTCTTC

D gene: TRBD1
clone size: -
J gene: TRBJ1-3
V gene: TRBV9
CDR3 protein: CASSVVAGGGNTIYF
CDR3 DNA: TGTGCCAGCAGCGTAGTGGCAGGGGGAGGAAACACCATATATTTT

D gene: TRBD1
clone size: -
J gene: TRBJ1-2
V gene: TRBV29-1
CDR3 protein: CSVELTGTGSDGYTF
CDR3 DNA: TGCAGCGTTGAATTAACCGGGACAGGATCCGATGGCTACACCTTC

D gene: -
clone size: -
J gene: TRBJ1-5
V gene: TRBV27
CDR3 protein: CASTSTGNNQPQHF
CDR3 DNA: TGTGCCAGCACCTCGACAGGAAACAATCAGCCCCAGCATTTT

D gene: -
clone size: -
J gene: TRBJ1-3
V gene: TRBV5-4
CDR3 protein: CASSLDTSGNTIYF
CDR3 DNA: TGTGCCAGCAGCCTGGACACCTCTGGAAACACCATATATTTT

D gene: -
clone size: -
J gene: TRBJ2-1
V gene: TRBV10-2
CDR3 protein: CASGGATTTNEQFF
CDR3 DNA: TGCGCCAGCGGCGGGGCTACAACCACCAATGAGCAGTTCTTC

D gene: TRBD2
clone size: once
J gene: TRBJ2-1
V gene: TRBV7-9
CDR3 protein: CASLGGSAYNEQFF
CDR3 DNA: TGTGCCAGCCTGGGGGGGAGTGCCTACAATGAGCAGTTCTTC

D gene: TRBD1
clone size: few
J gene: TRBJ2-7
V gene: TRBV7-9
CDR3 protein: CASSLAGTASYEQYF
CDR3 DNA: TGTGCCAGCAGCCTAGCTGGGACAGCGTCCTACGAGCAGTACTTC

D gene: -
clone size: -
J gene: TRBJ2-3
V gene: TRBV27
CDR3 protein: CASSSLRLAASTDTQYF
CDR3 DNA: TGTGCCAGCAGTTCCCTTCGCCTAGCCGCTAGCACAGATACGCAGTATTTT

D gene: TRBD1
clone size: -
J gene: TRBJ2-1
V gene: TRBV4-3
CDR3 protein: CASSVPGQGILAGNEQFF
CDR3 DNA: TGCGCCAGCAGCGTTCCGGGACAGGGGATTTTGGCGGGGAATGAGCAGTTCTTC

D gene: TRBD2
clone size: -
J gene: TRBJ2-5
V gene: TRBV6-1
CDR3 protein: CASNGLAGRETQYF
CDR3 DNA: TGTGCCAGCAATGGACTAGCGGGGCGAGAGACCCAGTACTTC

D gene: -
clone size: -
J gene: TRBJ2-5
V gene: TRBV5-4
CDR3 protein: CASSLGGTTSGETQYF
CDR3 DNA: TGTGCCAGCAGCTTGGGCGGCACCACTTCGGGAGAGACCCAGTACTTC

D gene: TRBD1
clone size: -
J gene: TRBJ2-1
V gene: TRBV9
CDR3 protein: CASSPGTGSDEQFF
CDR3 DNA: TGTGCCAGCAGCCCCGGGACAGGGAGTGATGAGCAGTTCTTC

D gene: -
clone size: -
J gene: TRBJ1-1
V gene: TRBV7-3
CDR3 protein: CASSKGRGAAAFF
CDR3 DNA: TGTGCCAGCAGCAAGGGGCGGGGGGCTGCAGCTTTCTTT

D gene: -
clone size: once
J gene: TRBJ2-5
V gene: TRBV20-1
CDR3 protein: CSAKVRETQYF
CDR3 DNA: TGCAGTGCCAAAGTTCGGGAGACCCAGTACTTC

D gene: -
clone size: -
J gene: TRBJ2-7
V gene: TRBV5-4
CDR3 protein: CASSLAQGYEQYF
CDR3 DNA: TGTGCCAGCAGCTTGGCACAGGGCTACGAGCAGTACTTC

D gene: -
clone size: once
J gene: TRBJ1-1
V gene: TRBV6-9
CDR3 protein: CASLRDTEAFF
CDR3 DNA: TGTGCCAGCCTACGGGACACTGAAGCTTTCTTT

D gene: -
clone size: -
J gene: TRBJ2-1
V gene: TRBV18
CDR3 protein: CASSPLAPNEQFF
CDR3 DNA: TGTGCCAGCTCACCACTAGCTCCCAATGAGCAGTTCTTC

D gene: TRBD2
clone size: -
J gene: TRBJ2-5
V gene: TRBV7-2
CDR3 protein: CASSSGLAFETQYF
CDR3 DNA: TGTGCCAGCAGCTCGGGACTAGCGTTCGAGACCCAGTACTTC

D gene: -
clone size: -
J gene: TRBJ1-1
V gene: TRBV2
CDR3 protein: CASSYQGSHTEAFF
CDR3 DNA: TGTGCCAGCAGTTACCAGGGGAGTCACACTGAAGCTTTCTTT

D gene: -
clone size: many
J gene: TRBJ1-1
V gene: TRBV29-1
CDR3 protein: CSVEVRGGRNTEAFF
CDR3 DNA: TGCAGCGTTGAGGTGCGGGGAGGAAGGAACACTGAAGCTTTCTTT

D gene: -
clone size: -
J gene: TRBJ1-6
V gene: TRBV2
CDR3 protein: CASSEAGGSFNSPLHF
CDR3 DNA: TGTGCCAGCAGTGAAGCGGGGGGTTCCTTTAATTCACCCCTCCACTTT

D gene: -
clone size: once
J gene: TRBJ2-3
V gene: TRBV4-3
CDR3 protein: CASSQRSGERADTQYF
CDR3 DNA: TGCGCCAGCAGCCAAAGATCGGGGGAAAGGGCAGATACGCAGTATTTT

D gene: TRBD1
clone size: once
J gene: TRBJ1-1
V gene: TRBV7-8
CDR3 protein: CASSLQGALNTEAFF
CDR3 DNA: TGTGCCAGCAGCTTACAGGGGGCACTGAACACTGAAGCTTTCTTT

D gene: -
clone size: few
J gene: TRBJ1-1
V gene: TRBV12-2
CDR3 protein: CASRYRQGSMNTEAFF
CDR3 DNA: TGTGCAAGTCGCTATAGACAGGGGTCCATGAACACTGAAGCTTTCTTT

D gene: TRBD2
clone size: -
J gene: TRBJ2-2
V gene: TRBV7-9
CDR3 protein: CASSPRLAEVTGELFF
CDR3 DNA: TGTGCCAGCAGCCCTCGCCTAGCGGAGGTCACCGGGGAGCTGTTTTTT

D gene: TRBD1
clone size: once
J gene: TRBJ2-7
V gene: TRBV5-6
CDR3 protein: CASSLLGTGGVEQYF
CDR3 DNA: TGTGCCAGCAGCTTGTTAGGGACAGGGGGCGTGGAGCAGTACTTC